A single TCR beta chain is shown here with its context. Its antigen is currently not known. No quality values exist for individual bases; no much larger clone is one base distant. The collaborating institutions used their own protocols to collect whole blood in K2EDTA tubes. For TCRbeta analysis, collaborator samples were shipped as frozen whole blood, as isolated PBMCs, or as DNA extracted from either sample type. The immunoSEQ Assay, a bias-controlled multiplex PCR, was used to amplify TCRbeta CDR3 regions from genomic DNA. In the paper's pipeline: The number of nucleated cells in each sample was estimated by amplification of reference gene primers within the assay. Sequence reads were collapsed and filtered to measure the absolute abundance of every unique TCRbeta CDR3 rearrangement. Productive Simpson clonality was computed per sample as the square root of Simpson's diversity index over productive rearrangements. TCRdb stores this immuneACCESS table with in-frame sequences only. Part of the clones is absent; in the studies checked, under half of the shortfall reflects unresolved V genes, and no reason is known for the rest. From that table come the V and J calls and clone size; the DNA was used to work out D and trimming. In all, the sample holds under 110,000 clones, and less than 85% of those were seen once. The top ten clonotypes cover 11% to 15% of the sample.

The entry originates in a study of blood T cell repertoires in COVID-19 (dated by TCRdb to the early 2020s). The study in broad terms: Samples covering the acute and convalescent phases of COVID-19 were provided by collaborators in the United States, Italy and Spain. The prospective study material was composed of cDNA or gDNA derived from T cells, B-cell-depleted T cells, or PBMCs. Samples were obtained from the ongoing ImmuneRACE study (first 160 participants) and from some 1,300 subjects provided by 6 global collaborators. The repertoires were released in a freely available public database meant as a resource for research on the immune response to SARS-CoV-2. HLA class I and class II types, where available, came from metadata supplied by the sample provider rather than from assay-based typing. The dataset comprised deeply sampled blood TCRbeta repertoires from subjects exposed to, actively infected with, or recovered from COVID-19. Sample metadata almost always included a de-identified subject ID, COVID-19 status, age in years and sex.

In the germline V gene (reference sequence), CDR1 corresponds to SEHNR and CDR2 to FQNEAQ. The CDR3 runs 16 amino acids, cysteine and phenylalanine included. The entry retains the CDR3 DNA only, 48 bases that are in frame from base 1. After removal of 5 bases from V and 3 bases from J, the junction retains 13 bases not matched to a gene. What the work shows at the level of the full study, not this receptor alone: Clinical and demographic metadata were provided uncurated, with the amount varying by source and participant.

The chain employs TRBV7-9 and TRBJ2-7, and 7 junction bases match TRBD2. The sequenced material came from peripheral blood. The source of this sequence is an older woman with acute or convalescent COVID-19. Here the CDR3 is given as CASSVTGGASGYEQYF. The bases read TGTGCCAGCAGCGTCACGGGGGGTGCGAGTGGCTACGAGCAGTACTTC.